Listed here are 4 T cell receptor beta chains from one sample, sequenced in a study of PD-1 blockade in classical Hodgkin lymphoma. Sequencing was performed with immunoSEQ multiplex PCR; in TCRdb, only in-frame clones are kept and a portion is missing. This table holds 40,000 to 50,000 clones, just under 80% found once. Each patient relapsed following autologous stem cell transplantation, and prior brentuximab vedotin exposure differed. Sequenced material: peripheral blood mononuclear cells (PBMCs), taken at baseline. These receptors were collected from a human donor with classical Hodgkin lymphoma.

This clone was seen a single time. The chain combines TRBV2 with TRBJ2-7; D is uncertain. From germline, CDR1 is SNHLY and CDR2 FYNNEI. V gave up 3 bases and J gave up 2 bases, with 8 bases separating them. This CDR3 is built from 13 residues. DNA for the CDR3: TGTGCCAGCAGTGAGGGCAAGGCCTACGAGCAGTACTTC. It codes for CASSEGKAYEQYF. Complete variable domain (other parts from reference TRBV2 and TRBJ2-7): EPEVTQTPSHQVTQMGQEVILRCVPISNHLYFYWYRQILGQKVEFLVSFYNNEISEKSEIFDDQFSVERPDGSNFTLKIRSTKLEDSAMYFCASSEGKAYEQYFGPGTRLTVT.

This clone appeared once. The genes are TRBV4-1 and TRBJ1-2; D remains unclear. Looked up from germline, CDR1 is MGHRA and CDR2 is YSYEKL. V was clipped by 0 bases and J by 8 bases, with 7 bases between them. The CDR3 totals 12 residues. CDR3 DNA sequence: TGCGCCAGCAGCCAAGACCCCGGAGGCTACACCTTC. Protein: CASSQDPGGYTF.

This rearrangement joins TRBV4-3 to TRBJ2-3; weak D call: TRBD1 (7 bases). The germline CDR1 and CDR2 sequences are LGHNA and YSLEER. The length of the CDR3 is 16 residues. The V end lost 4 bases, the J end lost 0 bases, and 14 bases lay between the germline ends. The CDR3 here is CASSRKEGASTDTQYF. In nucleotides, the CDR3 is TGCGCCAGCAGCCGGAAGGAGGGGGCGAGCACAGATACGCAGTATTTT.

This chain connects TRBV5-1 to TRBJ1-3; D unresolved. The CDR3 totals 12 residues. Germline V gene sequence: CDR1 SGHRS, CDR2 YFSETQ. Trimming stripped 4 bases from V and 8 bases from J, with 10 bases between. The CDR3 protein is CASSLPEDTIYF. CDR3 bases: TGCGCCAGCAGCCTTCCCGAGGACACCATATATTTT.